This T cell receptor beta chain appears in the sequencing data of a study of T cells after yellow fever vaccination. Study-level results: Clones that expanded after primary vaccination mostly reappeared after the booster (96% CD4, 70% to 90% CD8).

This CDR3 is built from 14 residues. Germline CDR1 is SGDLS and CDR2 is YYNGEE. V was trimmed by 4 bases and J by 0 bases, leaving 10 bases between them. This clonotype came up many times. Its antigen is unidentified. Template-switching 5'RACE yielded the TCR cDNA; a universal primer site and UMIs were added in the process. MiXCR, applied by TCRdb to the 5' RACE reads, yields one record per CDR3 protein. The sample consists of approximately 300,000 distinct CDR3 sequences, roughly 8.7% of them appearing once. The source material was PBMCs, sampled on the day of the first yellow fever vaccination. This sequence was found in a man between 18 and 35 years old who received the YFV17D yellow fever vaccine. This sequence joins TRBV9 and TRBJ1-2; D is uncertain. CDR3 sequence reads: CASSLPGTNYGYTF. CDR3 bases: TGTGCCAGCAGCCTACCCGGGACTAACTATGGCTACACCTTC.